Presented here are 24 T cell receptor beta chains from one specimen sequenced in a study of monozygotic twins with inflammatory bowel disease (dated by TCRdb to about 2019). The library was prepared using 5' RACE. The data were produced on an Illumina HiSeq 2500. Each CDR3 protein sequence appears as one entry after TCRdb reprocessed the reads, and no DNA is included. The sample table includes about 210,000 distinct CDR3 sequences. 1.5% to 2% of the sample lies in the top ten. Sequencing was carried out using blood. These TCRs come from a human donor with ulcerative colitis or Crohn's disease, or a healthy co-twin of an affected twin (not recorded which).

The chain has TRBV7-2 and TRBJ2-3; TCRdb picks TRBD1, but there is no DNA to check that call. The V gene's germline CDR1 is SGHTA and CDR2 FQGNSA. The CDR3 length is 16 residues. The CDR3: CASSPGRSLGKDTQYF.

V gene TRBV14 combines with J gene TRBJ1-4. Per germline, CDR1 SGHDN and CDR2 FVKESK. The CDR3 spans 13 residues. CDR3 region: CASRDGFNEKLFF.

The V and J genes are TRBV5-1 and TRBJ1-5; TCRdb indicates TRBD1, and absent DNA this call remains unverified. This CDR3 has 18 residues. Germline-derived CDR1 and CDR2 are SGHRS and YFSETQ. The CDR3 loop is CASSLGTGDTYSNQPQHF.

The CDR3 here is CASSYGRTQETQYF. This chain uses TRBV18 with TRBJ2-5. The CDR3 is 14 amino acids. Germline V gene sequence: CDR1 KGHSH, CDR2 LQKENI.

J is TRBJ2-5 and V is TRBV29-1; the TRBD1 assignment by TCRdb is unverifiable without DNA. CDR1 is SQVTM and CDR2 is ANQGSEA in the germline V gene. The CDR3 covers 12 residues. CDR3 amino acids: CSVARQQETQYF.

The chain is built from TRBV5-1 and TRBJ2-3; TCRdb selects TRBD2, and the lack of DNA leaves this call unchecked. This CDR3 spans 15 amino acids. CDR1 and CDR2 from the germline V gene are SGHRS and YFSETQ. This CDR3 reads CASSLGLVLADTQYF.

The chain has TRBV20-1 and TRBJ1-1; TCRdb's assignment of TRBD1 cannot be checked, as there is no DNA. The CDR3 length is 14 residues. The germline V gene encodes CDR1 DFQATT and CDR2 SNEGSKA (reference sequence). The CDR3: CSARPKQGYTEAFF.

The chain has TRBV6-5 and TRBJ1-5; TCRdb indicates TRBD1, and absent DNA this call remains unverified. The CDR3 sequence is 12 residues long. Germline V gives CDR1 MNHEY, CDR2 SVGAGI. The CDR3 loop reads CASSTPGQPQHF.

The rearrangement joins TRBV29-1 to TRBJ2-7; no DNA is available, so the TRBD1 call from TCRdb remains unchecked. In germline, CDR1 is SQVTM, CDR2 ANQGSEA. This CDR3 is 11 amino acids long. The CDR3 region is CSASRGYEQYF.

The chain links TRBV20-1 to TRBJ2-7; the D call of TRBD2 rests on TCRdb alone, since no DNA is present to check it. The CDR3 length is 13 residues. Per the germline V gene, CDR1 is DFQATT and CDR2 is SNEGSKA (reference sequence). This CDR3 reads CSARARGSYEQYF.

The chain has TRBV18 and TRBJ2-5. Germline V gene data show CDR1 as KGHSH and CDR2 as LQKENI. The CDR3 spans 14 residues. This CDR3 is CASSPQEGTETQYF. The entire variable domain, with the rest obtained from reference TRBV18 and TRBJ2-5, is as follows: NAGVMQNPRHLVRRRGQEARLRCSPMKGHSHVYWYRQLPEEGLKFMVYLQKENIIDESGMPKERFSAEFPKEGPSILRIQQVVRGDSAAYFCASSPQEGTETQYFGPGTRLLVL.

The V gene is TRBV5-1, the J gene TRBJ2-1; the TRBD1 assignment by TCRdb is unverifiable without DNA. The CDR3 length is 21 residues. Germline V gives CDR1 SGHRS, CDR2 YFSETQ. The chain's CDR3 is CASSLVVGALVGGVPYNEQFF.

The chain employs TRBV10-3 and TRBJ2-5; absent DNA, TCRdb's TRBD1 call cannot be checked. The CDR3 spans 15 residues. The V gene's germline CDR1 is ENHRY and CDR2 SYGVKD. The CDR3 is CAISGSQGAGETQYF.

This chain uses TRBV5-1 with TRBJ2-2. CDR3 length: 16 amino acids. Germline CDR1 SGHRS, CDR2 YFSETQ. CDR3 residues: CASSLFRTANTGELFF.

This rearrangement joins TRBV12-3 or TRBV12-4 to TRBJ1-2; TCRdb gives TRBD1 as the D gene, but with no DNA this cannot be confirmed. This CDR3 has 14 amino acids. The CDR3 loop reads CASRSAGTGYGYTF.

J is TRBJ1-5 and V is TRBV18. Germline CDR1 is KGHSH and CDR2 is LQKENI. The CDR3 spans 12 residues. The CDR3 region is CASSPIDQPQHF.

The chain links TRBV5-6 to TRBJ2-3; TCRdb designates TRBD2, a call that cannot be tested without DNA. There are 16 residues in the CDR3. Germline-derived CDR1 and CDR2 are SGHDT and YYEEEE. The CDR3 loop is CASSTDLLAEGDTQYF. Based on the CDR3 plus reference TRBV5-6 and TRBJ2-3, the full variable domain is DAGVTQSPTHLIKTRGQQVTLRCSPKSGHDTVSWYQQALGQGPQFIFQYYEEEERQRGNFPDRFSGHQFPNYSSELNVNALLLGDSALYLCASSTDLLAEGDTQYFGPGTRLTVL.

V usage is TRBV24-1 and J usage is TRBJ2-5; TCRdb names TRBD1, which stays unverified in the absence of DNA. The CDR3 is 16 amino acids. The germline CDR1 and CDR2 sequences are KGHDR and SFDVKD. The CDR3 region is CATSDFSLSGRETQYF.

This rearrangement joins TRBV7-2 to TRBJ2-1; TCRdb returns TRBD2, unconfirmable since there is no DNA. The germline gives CDR1 SGHTA, CDR2 FQGNSA. This CDR3 is 15 amino acids long. The CDR3 spells CASSPRRGNNNEQFF.

V is TRBV5-1 and J is TRBJ2-1; the TRBD1 assignment by TCRdb is unverifiable without DNA. Germline loops: CDR1 SGHRS, CDR2 YFSETQ. The CDR3 covers 16 residues. CDR3 amino acids: CASSSQTSGPGNEQFF. Filled out from reference TRBV5-1 and TRBJ2-1, the complete variable domain reads KAGVTQTPRYLIKTRGQQVTLSCSPISGHRSVSWYQQTPGQGLQFLFEYFSETQRNKGNFPGRFSGRQFSNSRSEMNVSTLELGDSALYLCASSSQTSGPGNEQFFGPGTRLTVL.

V gene TRBV7-8 combines with J gene TRBJ1-2. Germline CDR1 SGHVS, CDR2 FQNEAQ. The CDR3 spans 13 residues. The CDR3 sequence is CASSKPSWVGYTF. The entire variable domain, with the rest obtained from reference TRBV7-8 and TRBJ1-2, is as follows: GAGVSQSPRYKVAKRGQDVALRCDPISGHVSLFWYQQALGQGPEFLTYFQNEAQLDKSGLPSDRFFAERPEGSVSTLKIQRTQQEDSAVYLCASSKPSWVGYTFGSGTRLTVV.

The rearrangement uses TRBV19 and TRBJ1-5. The CDR3 sequence is 13 residues long. Germline V CDR1 and CDR2: LNHDA, SQIVND (reference sequence). CDR3 protein: CASCDYSNQPQHF.

This chain connects TRBV15 to TRBJ1-2; TCRdb names TRBD1, which stays unverified in the absence of DNA. The CDR3 is made up of 16 amino acids. Germline CDR1 reads LNHNV; CDR2 reads YYDKDF (reference sequence). The CDR3 here is CATSRDTSSGAYGYTF.

The rearrangement joins TRBV11-2 to TRBJ1-1. The CDR3 consists of 13 residues. The germline gives CDR1 SGHAT, CDR2 FQNNGV. Here the CDR3 reads CASSLVRGTEAFF.